These 29 T cell receptor beta chains were all obtained from the same sample, sequenced in a study of OX40 agonist ivuxolimab in advanced cancers. Profiled with immunoSEQ multiplex PCR; TCRdb holds only in-frame clones, not every one. The data contain roughly 67,000 clones, about 88% of them seen just once; the ten biggest clones take up approximately 0.25%. The specimen was CD4+ or CD8+ T cells sorted from blood, collected in a trial of the OX40 agonist ivuxolimab. The source of these receptors is an adult with an advanced solid tumor such as melanoma, head and neck, liver or kidney cancer.

V and J are TRBV5-6 and TRBJ1-1; TRBD1 matches at 9 bases. This CDR3 is built from 15 residues. Per the germline V gene, CDR1 is SGHDT and CDR2 is YYEEEE. V shed 5 bases and J 0 bases; nucleotides not matched to a gene: 5. In DNA, the CDR3 is TGTGCCAGCAGTTTTACAGGGGGCATGAACACTGAAGCTTTCTTT. It yields the protein CASSFTGGMNTEAFF.

As for this clone: A read error may produce the germline difference seen at one junction end. Other DNA sequences in the same sample also yield this CDR3. The chain is built from TRBV5-4 and TRBJ2-1; D call uncertain. The CDR3 loop spans 14 amino acids. Per germline, CDR1 SGHNT and CDR2 YYREEE (reference sequence). DNA for the CDR3: TGTGCCAGCAGCGTTGTGGGGTCCTACAATGAGCAATTCTTC. This encodes CASSVVGSYNEQFF.

The chain joins TRBV20-1 to TRBJ1-2; 7 bases are shared with TRBD1. The CDR3 runs 11 residues. The junction had 4 bases not matched to a gene; V was cut back by 7 bases and J by 5 bases. Germline V gene sequence: CDR1 DFQATT, CDR2 SNEGSKA (reference sequence). The CDR3 region is CSVQGGYGYTF. CDR3 nucleotides: TGCAGTGTTCAGGGGGGGTATGGCTACACCTTC.

In its sample, this clone was seen once. This chain uses TRBV13 with TRBJ2-7; D unclear. V lost 0 bases and J 2 bases, leaving 8 bases between the germline ends. The CDR3 is made up of 14 amino acids. The germline V gene encodes CDR1 PRHDT and CDR2 FYEKMQ (reference sequence). The CDR3 DNA is TGTGCCAGCAGCTTAGGAACTGGCCCCTACGAGCAGTACTTC. The encoded protein is CASSLGTGPYEQYF. The whole variable domain, remainder taken from reference TRBV13 and TRBJ2-7, is AAGVIQSPRHLIKEKRETATLKCYPIPRHDTVYWYQQGPGQDPQFLISFYEKMQSDKGSIPDRFSAQQFSDYHSELNMSSLELGDSALYFCASSLGTGPYEQYFGPGTRLTVT.

The chain carries TRBV29-1 and TRBJ1-1; 7 positions agree with TRBD1. Trimming removed 7 bases from V and 4 bases from J; junction bases left unmatched: 24. The CDR3 spans 18 residues. The germline gives CDR1 SQVTM, CDR2 ANQGSEA. Here the CDR3 reads CSAITGQGVRGVFTEAFF. CDR3 coding DNA: TGCAGCGCTATTACCGGGCAGGGGGTTCGCGGGGTTTTCACTGAAGCTTTCTTT.

This clone was detected only once. This chain links TRBV2 with TRBJ1-5, with D unclear. This CDR3 comprises 12 residues. Trimming removed 5 bases at V and 6 bases at J, with 8 bases between. The germline V gene has CDR1 SNHLY and CDR2 FYNNEI. The CDR3 sequence: CASSRLGQPQHF. CDR3 sequence (DNA): TGTGCCAGCAGTCGACTAGGTCAGCCCCAGCATTTT.

This clone was seen just once. V is TRBV9 and J is TRBJ2-5, with TRBD2 as a possible D gene (5 bases). Germline-derived CDR1 and CDR2 are SGDLS and YYNGEE. The CDR3 runs 14 residues. V was clipped by 0 bases and J by 5 bases, with 11 bases between them. The CDR3 nucleotides read TGTGCCAGCAGCGTAGATGAGGGATGGGAGACCCAGTACTTC. The encoded protein is CASSVDEGWETQYF.

This clone has only one observation. The chain uses TRBV7-9 and TRBJ1-2; D unresolved. The V end lost 0 bases, the J end lost 5 bases, and 13 bases lay between the germline ends. This CDR3 spans 15 amino acids. From germline, CDR1 is SEHNR and CDR2 FQNEAQ (reference sequence). CDR3 DNA: TGTGCCAGCAGCTTAGCGGCCACGGGGAGTTATGGCTACACCTTC. It encodes CASSLAATGSYGYTF. The full variable domain, in which reference TRBV7-9 and TRBJ1-2 provide the parts outside the CDR3, is DTGVSQNPRHKITKRGQNVTFRCDPISEHNRLYWYRQTLGQGPEFLTYFQNEAQLEKSRLLSDRFSAERPKGSFSTLEIQRTEQGDSAMYLCASSLAATGSYGYTFGSGTRLTVV.

The genes are TRBV7-9 and TRBJ1-2; a weak D match, TRBD1 (6 bases). The CDR3 has 13 residues. Looked up from germline, CDR1 is SEHNR and CDR2 is FQNEAQ (reference sequence). Trimming left V 5 bases short and J 2 bases short, with 9 bases between. The CDR3 DNA reads TGTGCCAGCAGCCCCGGACAGAACTATGGCTACACCTTC. Protein: CASSPGQNYGYTF.

The chain's CDR3 is CASSGTVGDTQYF. CDR3 in DNA: TGCGCCAGCAGCGGGACGGTGGGAGATACGCAGTATTTT. This sequence joins TRBV5-1 and TRBJ2-3; D possibly matches TRBD1 or TRBD2 (5 bases each). V lost 4 bases to trimming and J lost 5 bases, with 11 bases between them. This CDR3 spans 13 amino acids. Germline-derived CDR1 and CDR2 are SGHRS and YFSETQ.

This clone was found once. The V gene is TRBV7-2, the J gene TRBJ2-1; D is undetermined. The V and J ends lost 5 bases and 1 base respectively, with 12 bases between them. This CDR3 region has 15 residues. Germline loops: CDR1 SGHTA, CDR2 FQGNSA. In DNA form, the CDR3 reads TGTGCCAGCAGCCCCCGTGCTTATTCCTACAATGAGCAGTTCTTC. Protein sequence: CASSPRAYSYNEQFF.

The chain employs TRBV19 and TRBJ1-1; D gene unclear. Trimming took off 5 bases at V and 1 base at J, with 14 bases between the two ends. Germline V gene data show CDR1 as LNHDA and CDR2 as SQIVND (reference sequence). CDR3 length: 15 residues. The CDR3, as DNA: TGTGCCAGTAGTGCCCCCGGGAGTTGGAACACTGAAGCTTTCTTT. Translated, it gives CASSAPGSWNTEAFF.

The chain carries TRBV6-5 and TRBJ2-5; D unresolved. Per germline, CDR1 MNHEY and CDR2 SVGAGI. V was clipped by 5 bases and J by 5 bases, with 12 bases between them. The CDR3 extends over 13 amino acids. The CDR3 DNA follows: TGTGCCAGCAGTGAAGAGTCCAGGGAGACCCAGTACTTC. Its protein is CASSEESRETQYF.

This rearrangement joins TRBV7-9 to TRBJ2-3; D is possibly TRBD1 (5 bases). V lost 3 bases and J lost 2, with 9 bases in between. The V gene's germline CDR1 is SEHNR and CDR2 FQNEAQ (reference sequence). This CDR3 contains 14 residues. This CDR3 reads CASSFSRDTDTQYF. CDR3 sequence (DNA): TGTGCCAGCAGCTTTTCCAGGGACACAGATACGCAGTATTTT.

This sequence joins TRBV7-9 and TRBJ2-6; TRBD1 aligns across 8 bases. The CDR3 sequence is 18 residues long. Germline V gene sequence: CDR1 SEHNR, CDR2 FQNEAQ (reference sequence). The trim removed 5 bases at V and 0 bases at J, leaving 9 bases unmatched. The CDR3 sequence: CASSRNRGVSSGANVLTF. The CDR3 DNA follows: TGTGCCAGCAGCCGAAACAGGGGGGTTAGCTCTGGGGCCAACGTCCTGACTTTC.

The J gene is TRBJ2-2, the V gene TRBV5-1; unclear D gene. Between the trimmed V and J ends, which lost 0 bases and 4 bases, there was a span of 19 bases. The V gene's germline CDR1 is SGHRS and CDR2 YFSETQ. The CDR3 contains 18 residues. Here the CDR3 reads CASSLGRVKMAPTGELFF. CDR3 coding DNA: TGCGCCAGCAGCTTGGGAAGGGTAAAGATGGCCCCCACCGGGGAGCTGTTTTTT.

The gene calls are TRBV28 and TRBJ1-2, with D possibly TRBD1 on 5 matching bases. Trimming shortened V by 6 bases and J by 3 bases, and 8 bases separated the two germline ends. The length of the CDR3 is 12 residues. Germline V gene lookup returns CDR1 MDHEN and CDR2 SYDVKM. The CDR3 DNA is TGTGCCAGCAGCCGGGGCTACTATGGCTACACCTTC. This encodes CASSRGYYGYTF.

The gene calls are TRBV5-1 and TRBJ2-3, with 10 bases fitting TRBD2. Germline lookup yields CDR1 SGHRS and CDR2 YFSETQ. J lost 5 bases, V lost 1 base, and 4 bases had no gene match. The CDR3 sequence is 15 residues long. The CDR3 bases are TGCGCCAGCAGCTTGCTAGCGGGAGTGGGAGATACGCAGTATTTT. Its translation is CASSLLAGVGDTQYF.

The chain is built from TRBV9 and TRBJ2-7; D is uncertain. This CDR3 has 16 amino acids. Germline values: CDR1 SGDLS, CDR2 YYNGEE. The CDR3 coding sequence is TGTGCAGAAACCCCGCCATCCCCCCACGATTTATACGAGCAGTACTTC. Amino acids: CAETPPSPHDLYEQYF.

The J gene is TRBJ2-3, the V gene TRBV6-1; D not resolved. CDR1 is MNHNS, CDR2 SASEGT, per germline. The V end was cut by 3 bases, the J end by 0 bases, with 7 bases between. This CDR3 spans 14 amino acids. The CDR3: CASSDRWSTDTQYF. In DNA form, the CDR3 reads TGTGCCAGCAGTGACAGGTGGAGCACAGATACGCAGTATTTT.

The chain links TRBV15 to TRBJ2-5, with 8 bases that match TRBD1. The CDR3 extends over 14 amino acids. Germline V gene lookup returns CDR1 LNHNV and CDR2 YYDKDF (reference sequence). Losses at the gene ends were 5 bases for V and 2 bases for J; bases not matched to a gene: 4. The CDR3: CATSVDRVQETQYF. The CDR3 DNA is TGTGCCACCAGCGTGGACAGGGTGCAAGAGACCCAGTACTTC.

This clone appeared a single time. The rearrangement links TRBV5-1 to TRBJ2-1, with D possibly being TRBD1 (6 bases). The V gene lost 4 bases and the J gene lost 9 bases, with 11 bases spanning the gap. Germline loops: CDR1 SGHRS, CDR2 YFSETQ. The CDR3 spans 12 residues. CDR3 sequence reads: CASSLTQGEQFF. In DNA form, the CDR3 reads TGCGCCAGCAGCCTCACACAGGGTGAGCAGTTCTTC.

This chain links TRBV20-1 with TRBJ1-1; no clear D. Trimming left V 5 bases short and J 4 bases short, with 8 bases between. CDR1 is DFQATT, CDR2 SNEGSKA, per germline (reference sequence). This CDR3 contains 11 residues. The CDR3 DNA sequence: TGCAGTGCTGGCGACTCCACTGAAGCTTTCTTT. Its translation is CSAGDSTEAFF.

The chain couples TRBV6-5 to TRBJ2-7; D is perhaps TRBD2 (6 bases). CDR3 size: 15 residues. Trimming left V 0 bases short and J 4 bases short, with 13 bases between. Germline CDR1 reads MNHEY; CDR2 reads SVGAGI. CDR3 DNA: TGTGCCAGCAGTTACTCGGTGGAGGGGAGGTACGAGCAGTACTTC. This codes for CASSYSVEGRYEQYF.

The chain links TRBV29-1 to TRBJ2-1; D is possibly TRBD2 (5 bases). The CDR3 contains 15 residues. Germline CDR1 and CDR2: SQVTM and ANQGSEA. Trimming took 5 bases from V and 0 from J, leaving 14 bases between them. The CDR3 nucleotides read TGCAGCGTTTTAGACTACCCCAGCTCCTACAATGAGCAGTTCTTC. This translates into CSVLDYPSSYNEQFF.

The chain joins TRBV9 to TRBJ2-4; TRBD1 or TRBD2 may be the D gene (5 bases each). The CDR3 contains 14 residues. The ends were cut back, 2 bases at V and 7 bases at J, with 13 bases in the middle. Germline V gene sequence: CDR1 SGDLS, CDR2 YYNGEE. CDR3 in DNA: TGTGCCAGCAGCGTGGGACCGGAGGAGAACATTCAGTACTTC. Amino acids: CASSVGPEENIQYF.

The CDR3 sequence is CASSLRTRSGDEQYF. The CDR3 DNA follows: TGTGCCAGCAGTTTGAGGACCCGGAGTGGCGACGAGCAGTACTTC. V gene TRBV25-1 combines with J gene TRBJ2-7; unclear D gene. Germline values: CDR1 MGHDK, CDR2 SYGVNS. The CDR3 contains 15 residues. V was trimmed by 5 bases and J by 5 bases, leaving 19 bases between them.

This chain joins TRBV6-1 and TRBJ2-1; 9 bases are shared with TRBD1. The J segment lost 6 bases and the V segment lost 9 bases, leaving 9 bases of the junction unmatched. The length of the CDR3 is 14 residues. Germline CDR1 is MNHNS and CDR2 is SASEGT. Here the CDR3 DNA reads TGTGCCAGTTCACCGGGACAGGGTCCCAATGAGCAGTTCTTC. It codes for CASSPGQGPNEQFF.

The chain carries TRBV7-8 and TRBJ2-2; 9 bases map to TRBD1. The germline V gene encodes CDR1 SGHVS and CDR2 FQNEAQ. Unmatched junction bases numbered 3, after V lost 6 bases and J lost 1 base. The CDR3 length is 15 residues. The CDR3 protein is CASSNRGQNTGELFF. The CDR3 nucleotides read TGTGCCAGCAGTAACAGGGGGCAGAACACCGGGGAGCTGTTTTTT.